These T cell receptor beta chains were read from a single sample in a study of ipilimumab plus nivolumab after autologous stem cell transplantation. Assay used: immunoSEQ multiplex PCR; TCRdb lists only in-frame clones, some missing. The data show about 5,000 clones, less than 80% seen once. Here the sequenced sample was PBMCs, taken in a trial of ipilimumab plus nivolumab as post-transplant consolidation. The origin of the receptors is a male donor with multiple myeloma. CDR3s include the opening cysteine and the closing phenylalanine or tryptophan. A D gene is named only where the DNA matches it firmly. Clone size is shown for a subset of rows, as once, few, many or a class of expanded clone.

CASSQDHQGNTEAFF,TGCGCCAGCAGCCAAGATCATCAGGGGAACACTGAAGCTTTCTTT,TRBJ1-1,TRBV4-1,NA,NA
CASSLDSFNEKLFF,TGTGCCAGCAGCTTGGACAGTTTTAATGAAAAACTGTTTTTT,TRBJ1-4,TRBV5-4,large,NA
CASSLRGTEAFF,TGTGCCAGCAGCTTACGCGGCACTGAAGCTTTCTTT,TRBJ1-1,TRBV5-3,NA,NA
CASSGRGNTEAFF,TGTGCCAGCTCCGGAAGGGGGAACACTGAAGCTTTCTTT,TRBJ1-1,TRBV18,NA,NA
CASSSSGVYTEAFF,TGCGCCAGCAGCTCCTCGGGAGTGTACACTGAAGCTTTCTTT,TRBJ1-1,TRBV5-1,NA,NA
CASSVVNLGDTQYF,TGTGCCAGCAGCGTAGTGAATCTTGGGGATACGCAGTATTTT,TRBJ2-3,TRBV9,NA,NA
CASSFSRGVYNEQFF,TGTGCCAGCAGCTTTTCACGGGGAGTTTACAATGAGCAGTTCTTC,TRBJ2-1,TRBV5-6,once,NA
CASSQDRGEAFF,TGCGCCAGCAGCCAAGATAGGGGGGAAGCTTTCTTT,TRBJ1-1,TRBV4-1,NA,NA
CASSQDWGSNYGYTF,TGTGCCAGCAGCCAAGATTGGGGCTCTAACTATGGCTACACCTTC,TRBJ1-2,TRBV4-2,NA,NA
CASSEPGEGTEAFF,TGCGCCAGCAGTGAGCCAGGAGAGGGGACTGAAGCTTTCTTT,TRBJ1-1,TRBV10-2,NA,NA
CASSETGGASDTEAFF,TGTGCCAGCAGTGAAACAGGGGGCGCGTCGGACACTGAAGCTTTCTTT,TRBJ1-1,TRBV6-1,NA,TRBD1
CASTCLRRSGELFF,TGTGCCAGCACCTGTCTCCGCCGGTCCGGGGAGCTGTTTTTT,TRBJ2-2,TRBV21-1,NA,NA
CASSLRQGDTDTQYF,TGTGCCAGCAGCTTAAGACAAGGAGACACAGATACGCAGTATTTT,TRBJ2-3,TRBV11-3,NA,NA
CASKGGQGDEAFF,TGCGCCAGCAAGGGGGGACAGGGCGATGAAGCTTTCTTT,TRBJ1-1,TRBV5-1,NA,TRBD1
CASSRQAGAYNEQFF,TGTGCCAGCAGCCGCCAGGCAGGGGCCTACAATGAGCAGTTCTTC,TRBJ2-1,TRBV11-2,NA,NA
CASSRGTGGPPNVLTF,TGTGCCAGCAGCCGCGGGACAGGGGGCCCTCCCAACGTCCTGACTTTC,TRBJ2-6,TRBV7-9,NA,TRBD1
CASSLVTRRNEQFF,TGTGCCAGCAGCTTAGTTACACGCCGCAATGAGCAGTTCTTC,TRBJ2-1,TRBV11-2,NA,NA
CASSLARKGGDTIYF,TGTGCCAGCAGCTTAGCGAGGAAGGGGGGGGACACCATATATTTT,TRBJ1-3,TRBV7-2,NA,NA
CASSELDTNQPQHF,TGTGCCAGCAGTGAGTTAGACACAAATCAGCCCCAGCATTTT,TRBJ1-5,TRBV6-1,once,NA
CASSPRGGGRQPQHF,TGTGCCAGCAGTCCACGCGGGGGGGGGCGTCAGCCCCAGCATTTT,TRBJ1-5,TRBV6-5,once,NA